What follows are 18 T cell receptor beta chains derived from one specimen sequenced in a study of Tregs in tolerant kidney transplant recipients. The nonmyeloablative bone marrow transplants came from related graft donors, with transient mixed chimerism. Clones were read by immunoSEQ multiplex PCR, and TCRdb kept only the in-frame ones, dropping some. The sample includes some 56,000 clones, around 93% seen only once; the top ten take 13% to 15%. The material was CD8+ T cells from blood (PBMCs), obtained 24 months after the transplant. The receptors originated from a human patient who received a combined kidney and bone marrow transplant. Some T cells may be transferred from the graft donor.

This sequence joins TRBV7-2 and TRBJ1-6; no clear D. CDR1 and CDR2 (germline): SGHTA, FQGNSA. This CDR3 contains 13 residues. V gave up 3 bases and J gave up 6 bases, with 6 bases separating them. The CDR3, as DNA: TGTGCCAGCAGCTTCCTACTTAATTCACCCCTCCACTTT. Amino acids: CASSFLLNSPLHF.

The chain recombines TRBV19 with TRBJ1-2; 8 bases map to TRBD1. Germline V gene sequence: CDR1 LNHDA, CDR2 SQIVND (reference sequence). The CDR3 loop spans 14 amino acids. Losses at the gene ends were 3 bases for V and 4 bases for J; bases not matched to a gene: 4. The CDR3 is CASSIAGGGYGYTF. The CDR3 DNA follows: TGTGCCAGTAGTATCGCAGGGGGCGGCTATGGCTACACCTTC.

The gene calls are TRBV19 and TRBJ2-7, with 9 bases matching TRBD2. The CDR3 contains 15 residues. V lost 3 bases and J lost 6; bases outside the gene matches: 9. Germline lookup yields CDR1 LNHDA and CDR2 SQIVND (reference sequence). The CDR3 DNA is TGTGCCAGTAGTATTTCCGGGACTAGCAGGGGCGAGCAGTACTTC. Translated, it gives CASSISGTSRGEQYF.

The chain recombines TRBV27 with TRBJ2-1; 8 positions match TRBD1. The CDR3 sequence is 14 residues long. The V gene's germline CDR1 is MNHEY and CDR2 SMNVEV (reference sequence). V lost 3 bases, J lost 4 bases, and 2 bases stayed unmatched. The CDR3, as DNA: TGTGCCAGCAGTTTGGGGACAGGTTACAATGAGCAGTTCTTC. Residues: CASSLGTGYNEQFF.

The chain combines TRBV6-1 with TRBJ2-7; 9 bases match TRBD2. V was pared by 1 base and J by 2 bases, with 12 bases of the junction left unmatched. CDR1 and CDR2 (germline): MNHNS, SASEGT. The CDR3 has 18 amino acids. CDR3 region: CASSEVGDLAGTTYEQYF. CDR3 DNA sequence: TGTGCCAGCAGTGAAGTAGGGGACCTAGCGGGGACAACCTACGAGCAGTACTTC.

The V and J genes are TRBV4-1 and TRBJ2-5; D is perhaps TRBD2 (5 bases). There are 12 residues in the CDR3. The germline V gene encodes CDR1 MGHRA and CDR2 YSYEKL. The V end lost 8 bases, the J end lost 4 bases, and 11 bases lay between the germline ends. The CDR3 region is CASGIGGETQYF. The CDR3 nucleotides are TGCGCCAGCGGGATAGGAGGAGAGACCCAGTACTTC.

The chain carries TRBV28 and TRBJ2-5; 11 nucleotides agree with TRBD2. V was clipped by 1 base and J by 5 bases; unmatched bases: 6. CDR1 is MDHEN, CDR2 SYDVKM, per germline. The CDR3 loop spans 16 amino acids. The CDR3 loop reads CASSLSLAGGPETQYF. For the CDR3, the DNA is TGTGCCAGCAGTTTATCATTAGCGGGGGGGCCGGAGACCCAGTACTTC.

V and J are TRBV4-1 and TRBJ2-2; D is perhaps TRBD2 (7 bases). CDR1 and CDR2 from the germline V gene are MGHRA and YSYEKL. Trimming took 1 base from V and 6 from J, leaving 15 bases between them. The CDR3 covers 16 residues. CDR3 amino acids: CASSQALRGRAGELFF. CDR3 DNA: TGCGCCAGCAGCCAAGCACTAAGGGGGAGGGCCGGGGAGCTGTTTTTT.

This clone appeared once. This sequence joins TRBV18 and TRBJ1-4; possible D gene TRBD1, 5 bases. The CDR3 spans 16 residues. V lost 4 bases, J lost 5 bases, and 17 bases lay in between. Per germline, CDR1 KGHSH and CDR2 LQKENI. CDR3 coding DNA: TGTGCCAGCTCACGAATCCCGGACATCTCCAATGAAAAACTGTTTTTT. Translation: CASSRIPDISNEKLFF.

This clone has just a few counts. Written as DNA, the CDR3 is TGTGCCAGCAGCTTGATAAGCGGGGGCGCCTACGAGCAGTACTTC. Amino acids: CASSLISGGAYEQYF. The chain combines TRBV7-9 with TRBJ2-7, with TRBD2 matching 8 bases. Trimming at V came to 3 bases and at J to 2 bases, leaving 6 bases not matched to a gene. CDR3 length equals 15 residues. The germline gives CDR1 SEHNR, CDR2 FQNEAQ (reference sequence).

The count of this clone is one. This rearrangement joins TRBV4-1 to TRBJ2-1; maybe TRBD2 (5 bases). Germline CDR1 MGHRA, CDR2 YSYEKL. There are 15 residues in the CDR3. V lost 3 bases, J lost 6 bases, and 15 bases lay in between. DNA of the CDR3: TGCGCCAGCAGCCAGGACTCTCGACCGAGCAATGAGCAGTTCTTC. It specifies CASSQDSRPSNEQFF.

This clone was counted only a few times. This rearrangement joins TRBV6-5 to TRBJ2-1, with no clear D. The CDR3 consists of 15 residues. Trimming took off 6 bases at V and 8 bases at J, with 20 bases between the two ends. Germline V gene sequence: CDR1 MNHEY, CDR2 SVGAGI. The CDR3 region is CASSQAPPPLDEQFF. The CDR3 bases are TGTGCCAGCAGCCAAGCGCCTCCTCCTTTGGATGAGCAGTTCTTC.

The chain recombines TRBV10-3 with TRBJ1-2; TRBD1 aligns across 9 bases. The CDR3 has 16 residues. Germline V CDR1 and CDR2: ENHRY, SYGVKD. The V and J ends lost 6 bases and 3 bases, in that order; junction bases with no gene match: 11. CDR3 sequence: CAIRPLWDRDDYGYTF. CDR3 coding DNA: TGTGCCATCAGACCACTCTGGGACAGGGACGACTATGGCTACACCTTC.

The chain has TRBV27 and TRBJ2-3, with D tentatively TRBD2 (6 bases). The CDR3 covers 12 residues. Trimming stripped 6 bases from V and 6 bases from J, with 10 bases between. From germline, CDR1 is MNHEY and CDR2 SMNVEV (reference sequence). The CDR3 DNA reads as TGTGCCAGCAGACGAGGGAGGGATACGCAGTATTTT. Translated: CASRRGRDTQYF.

The V and J genes are TRBV5-6 and TRBJ1-6; unclear D gene. The CDR3 covers 14 residues. V gave up 0 bases and J gave up 6 bases, with 7 bases separating them. CDR1 is SGHDT and CDR2 is YYEEEE in the germline V gene. CDR3 loop: CASSLDAVNSPLHF. Written as DNA, the CDR3 is TGTGCCAGCAGCTTGGACGCAGTTAATTCACCCCTCCACTTT.

This clone was seen a few times. The V call is TRBV11-3, the J call TRBJ2-2; D call uncertain. CDR3 length equals 11 residues. V dropped 3 bases and J dropped 6 bases, with 2 bases sitting between them. CDR1 and CDR2 from the germline V gene are SGHNT and YENEEA. The CDR3 loop reads CASSFAGELFF. The CDR3 coding sequence is TGTGCCAGCAGCTTCGCCGGGGAGCTGTTTTTT. The whole variable domain, filled in from reference TRBV11-3 and TRBJ2-2, reads EAGVVQSPRYKIIEKKQPVAFWCNPISGHNTLYWYLQNLGQGPELLIRYENEEAVDDSQLPKDRFSAERLKGVDSTLKIQPAELGDSAVYLCASSFAGELFFGEGSRLTVL.

The rearrangement joins TRBV9 to TRBJ2-1; TRBD2 matches 15 bases. Germline V gene lookup returns CDR1 SGDLS and CDR2 YYNGEE. Trimming took 3 bases from V and 8 from J; bases not matched to a gene: 9. This CDR3 region has 17 residues. DNA for the CDR3: TGTGCCAGCAGCGGTCAAGGGGGGACTAGCGGGGGGCATGAGCAGTTCTTC. Translation gives CASSGQGGTSGGHEQFF.

This chain uses TRBV4-2 with TRBJ2-7, with TRBD2 matching 10 bases. J gave up 3 bases and V 1 base, and 3 bases lay outside the gene matches. This CDR3 is 15 amino acids long. Germline assignment: CDR1 LGHNA and CDR2 YNFKEQ. The CDR3 DNA follows: TGTGCCAGCAGCCAAGCATCTAGCGGGGGCTACGAGCAGTACTTC. Translation gives CASSQASSGGYEQYF.